One and the same sample provided the 27 T cell receptor beta chains below, sequenced in a study of blood T cell repertoires in COVID-19. The data were produced by immunoSEQ multiplex PCR, yet TCRdb's version contains in-frame clones alone and is incomplete. This sample has approximately 89,000 clones, with 75% to 90% found just once. Sequencing was done on a sample of peripheral blood. Every receptor here comes from a human donor in a cohort sampled during active COVID-19.

J is TRBJ2-7 and V is TRBV7-2; 7 nucleotides match TRBD1. CDR1 is SGHTA, CDR2 FQGNSA, per germline. V lost 7 bases and J lost 3; bases outside the gene matches: 6. This CDR3 has 13 amino acids. CDR3 protein: CASTLGTDYEQYF. The CDR3 bases are TGTGCCAGCACCCTCGGGACAGACTACGAGCAGTACTTC.

This rearrangement joins TRBV10-3 to TRBJ2-7; 8 nucleotides agree with TRBD2. Germline V gives CDR1 ENHRY, CDR2 SYGVKD. Trimming at V came to 1 base and at J to 3 bases, leaving 11 bases not matched to a gene. The CDR3 runs to 17 residues. The CDR3 bases are TGTGCCATCAGTGAGTTCAACGGGAGGGCCCTTCTCTACGAGCAGTACTTC. Protein: CAISEFNGRALLYEQYF.

The chain is built from TRBV2 and TRBJ2-2, with D possibly matching TRBD2 (6 bases). Trimming removed 8 bases at V and 0 bases at J, with 13 bases between. CDR1 and CDR2 from the germline V gene are SNHLY and FYNNEI. The CDR3 consists of 15 residues. CDR3 coding DNA: TGTGCCAGCTCTTTAGCGGAAGCGAACACCGGGGAGCTGTTTTTT. Protein: CASSLAEANTGELFF.

Only one count was recorded for this clone. The gene calls are TRBV3-1 (or the pseudogene TRBV3-2) and TRBJ2-7, with TRBD1 identical over 7 bases. The CDR3 is 16 residues long. Germline V gene lookup returns CDR1 LGHDT and CDR2 YNNKEL (reference sequence). Trimming cost V 2 bases and J 1 base; bases outside gene matches: 8. The CDR3 DNA is TGTGCCAGCAGCCAAAGGGGGCAGGTGAGGTCCTACGAGCAGTACTTC. Translating it yields CASSQRGQVRSYEQYF.

CDR3 residues: CAGGLYTGELFF. The CDR3 DNA reads as TGTGCCGGCGGACTCTACACCGGGGAGCTGTTTTTT. The gene calls are TRBV7-2 and TRBJ2-2; D is possibly TRBD2 (5 bases). The CDR3 length is 12 residues. The germline gives CDR1 SGHTA, CDR2 FQGNSA. Trimming removed 11 bases from V and 3 bases from J, with 10 bases in between.

This chain uses TRBV28 with TRBJ1-2; D call uncertain. The germline V and J ends were trimmed by 6 bases and 4 bases, with 12 bases remaining between them. The CDR3 has 13 amino acids. The V gene's germline CDR1 is MDHEN and CDR2 SYDVKM. CDR3: CASREPGAYGYTF. CDR3 nucleotide sequence: TGTGCCAGCAGGGAACCGGGTGCCTATGGCTACACCTTC.

The V gene is TRBV6-5, the J gene TRBJ2-1, with D possibly matching TRBD1 (6 bases). The V and J ends lost 7 bases and 7 bases respectively, with 20 bases between them. The CDR3 runs to 15 residues. Germline CDR1 reads MNHEY; CDR2 reads SVGAGI. The CDR3 is CASIFNPGQRNEQFF. The CDR3 nucleotides are TGTGCCAGCATCTTTAACCCGGGACAAAGGAATGAGCAGTTCTTC.

V is TRBV7-3 and J is TRBJ2-1, with 13 bases lining up with TRBD2. V dropped 4 bases and J dropped 15; count of bases not matched to a gene: 15. From germline, CDR1 is SGHTA and CDR2 FQGTGA. CDR3 length: 16 amino acids. CDR3 residues: CASSSAGTSGTQSRFF. The CDR3, as DNA: TGTGCCAGCAGCTCCGCCGGGACTAGCGGGACCCAGTCAAGGTTCTTC.

As for this clone: The same CDR3 can be traced to other DNA sequences in this sample. The chain employs TRBV6-5 and TRBJ2-6; 8 nucleotides line up with TRBD2. The CDR3 loop spans 15 amino acids. With V trimmed by 6 bases and J by 1 base, 2 bases remained unmatched. Germline lookup yields CDR1 MNHEY and CDR2 SVGAGI. DNA for the CDR3: TGTGCCAGCAGGTCGGGGGGGTCTGGGGCCAACGTCCTGACTTTC. It specifies CASRSGGSGANVLTF.

This clone was counted a single time. This chain connects TRBV6-5 to TRBJ2-7; the match to TRBD1 covers 8 bases. The germline V gene has CDR1 MNHEY and CDR2 SVGAGI. The CDR3 is 15 residues long. V lost 6 bases, J lost 3 bases, and 10 bases stayed unmatched. CDR3 amino acids: CASSRLDRGFYEQYF. In nucleotides, the CDR3 is TGTGCCAGCAGCCGCCTTGACAGGGGTTTCTACGAGCAGTACTTC.

This clone occurred a few times. This CDR3 is CASSERGSSNQPQHF. As DNA, the CDR3 is TGTGCCAGCAGTGAGAGGGGGAGTAGCAATCAGCCCCAGCATTTT. The chain combines TRBV6-1 with TRBJ1-5; D might be TRBD1 (6 bases). The V end lost 3 bases, the J end lost 0 bases, and 9 bases lay between the germline ends. CDR3 length equals 15 residues. The germline V gene encodes CDR1 MNHNS and CDR2 SASEGT.

This chain uses TRBV6-5 with TRBJ2-7, with 8 bases aligning to TRBD1. The germline V gene has CDR1 MNHEY and CDR2 SVGAGI. The CDR3 runs to 14 residues. V shed 7 bases and J 2 bases; nucleotides not matched to a gene: 7. CDR3 sequence (DNA): TGTGCCAGCAAACCGGACAGGGACCCCTACGAGCAGTACTTC. Amino acid sequence: CASKPDRDPYEQYF.

Concerning this clone: The same CDR3 also results from other DNA sequences found in this sample. V and J are TRBV6-5 and TRBJ1-5; 7 nucleotides align to TRBD1. Germline V gives CDR1 MNHEY, CDR2 SVGAGI. J lost 6 bases, V lost 6 bases, and 5 bases had no gene match. This CDR3 has 13 amino acids. This chain's CDR3 is CASSLTGSQPQHF. CDR3 DNA sequence: TGTGCCAGCAGCCTGACAGGGTCTCAGCCCCAGCATTTT.

This clone was seen a few times. The J gene is TRBJ2-7, the V gene TRBV27; 8 bases fit TRBD2. CDR3 length: 12 amino acids. J was trimmed by 7 bases and V by 5 bases; bases with no gene match: 4. The germline CDR1 and CDR2 sequences are MNHEY and SMNVEV (reference sequence). The CDR3 nucleotides are TGTGCCAGCAGTCCAAGACTAGCGGAGCAGTACTTC. Translation gives CASSPRLAEQYF.

This clone is a singleton in its sample. This chain connects TRBV6-2 or TRBV6-3 to TRBJ2-2; 8 bases are a match to TRBD1. Germline V CDR1 and CDR2: MNHEY, SVGEGT. This CDR3 has 15 residues. J was trimmed by 1 base and V by 5 bases; bases with no gene match: 3. CDR3 sequence reads: CASSLGTGNTGELFF. Written as DNA, the CDR3 is TGTGCCAGCAGTCTAGGGACAGGGAACACCGGGGAGCTGTTTTTT.

In its sample, this clone was seen a few times. This chain connects TRBV6-2 or TRBV6-3 to TRBJ2-7; 10 bases match TRBD1. Trimming took 5 bases from V and 5 from J; bases not matched to a gene: 12. Germline V lookup: CDR1 MNHEY, CDR2 SVGEGT. The CDR3 extends over 16 amino acids. For the CDR3, the DNA is TGTGCCAGCAGTAGAACCCGGGACAGGGGAACCCACGAGCAGTACTTC. Its protein product is CASSRTRDRGTHEQYF.

This chain joins TRBV4-2 and TRBJ2-7; 7 nucleotides line up with TRBD2. This CDR3 contains 15 residues. Germline V CDR1 and CDR2: LGHNA, YNFKEQ. V lost 0 bases to trimming and J lost 6 bases; unmatched junction nucleotides: 8. The CDR3 region is CASSQEGGGSTEQYF. Here the CDR3 DNA reads TGTGCCAGCAGCCAAGAGGGAGGCGGGAGTACCGAGCAGTACTTC.

This sequence joins TRBV19 and TRBJ1-1; D might be TRBD1 (6 bases). The CDR3 is 14 amino acids. Trimming removed 6 bases at V and 0 bases at J, with 11 bases between. Germline CDR1 LNHDA, CDR2 SQIVND (reference sequence). The chain's CDR3 is CASSLTGMNTEAFF. The CDR3 nucleotides are TGTGCCAGTAGCCTTACAGGGATGAACACTGAAGCTTTCTTT.

This chain joins TRBV5-1 and TRBJ2-2; 8 bases align to TRBD1. The junction had 6 bases not matched to a gene; V was cut back by 4 bases and J by 4 bases. This CDR3 comprises 15 residues. CDR1 is SGHRS and CDR2 is YFSETQ in the germline V gene. In nucleotides, the CDR3 is TGCGCCAGCAGCCTTCGGACAGGGAGCACCGGGGAGCTGTTTTTT. Encoded protein: CASSLRTGSTGELFF.

The chain combines TRBV19 with TRBJ1-1; D may be TRBD1 (6 bases). V lost 6 bases and J lost 4, with 15 bases in between. This CDR3 comprises 14 residues. The V gene's germline CDR1 is LNHDA and CDR2 SQIVND (reference sequence). CDR3 protein: CASRIQGVFTEAFF. CDR3 DNA sequence: TGTGCCAGTAGGATACAGGGCGTATTCACTGAAGCTTTCTTT.

The rearrangement uses TRBV4-2 and TRBJ2-3; 11 nucleotides align to TRBD2. Germline CDR1 is LGHNA and CDR2 is YNFKEQ. The CDR3 has 16 amino acids. With V trimmed by 2 bases and J by 4 bases, 5 bases remained unmatched. The CDR3 loop is CASSQLTSGNPDTQYF. The CDR3, as DNA: TGTGCCAGCAGCCAATTGACTAGCGGGAACCCAGATACGCAGTATTTT.

The V and J genes are TRBV7-9 and TRBJ1-1; the D is unclear. V lost 5 bases and J lost 1, with 14 bases in between. The CDR3 spans 15 residues. Germline V gene data show CDR1 as SEHNR and CDR2 as FQNEAQ (reference sequence). The CDR3, as DNA: TGTGCCAGCAGCGAACTTGGCGCGGGGAACACTGAAGCTTTCTTT. As protein: CASSELGAGNTEAFF.

Here the CDR3 reads CASSLGTGGDYGYTF. In nucleotides, the CDR3 is TGCGCCAGCAGCTTAGGGACAGGGGGCGACTATGGCTACACCTTC. This chain connects TRBV5-1 to TRBJ1-2; TRBD1 aligns across 12 bases. V lost 2 bases to trimming and J lost 3 bases; unmatched junction nucleotides: 2. Germline V lookup: CDR1 SGHRS, CDR2 YFSETQ. The CDR3 has 15 amino acids.

The V gene is TRBV5-4, the J gene TRBJ1-4; unclear D gene. CDR3 length: 16 amino acids. Between the trimmed V and J ends, which lost 0 bases and 8 bases, there was a span of 17 bases. Germline V gene sequence: CDR1 SGHNT, CDR2 YYREEE (reference sequence). In DNA form, the CDR3 reads TGTGCCAGCAGCTTGGGGTCATCTGTAGCTGGGGAAAAACTGTTTTTT. Translated, it gives CASSLGSSVAGEKLFF.

The rearrangement links TRBV25-1 to TRBJ1-1; possible D gene TRBD1, 6 bases. The V end lost 3 bases, the J end lost 8 bases, and 22 bases lay between the germline ends. This CDR3 is built from 16 residues. Germline V gives CDR1 MGHDK, CDR2 SYGVNS. The CDR3 loop is CASSDYLNQGTAEAFF. The CDR3 DNA reads TGTGCCAGCAGTGATTACCTGAACCAGGGGACCGCCGAAGCTTTCTTT.

V is TRBV3-1 (or the pseudogene TRBV3-2) and J is TRBJ2-7, with D perhaps TRBD2 (6 bases). There are 14 residues in the CDR3. V lost 1 base, J lost 4 bases, and 11 bases lay in between. Germline V gives CDR1 LGHDT, CDR2 YNNKEL (reference sequence). CDR3 region: CASSQVGGIYEQYF. In DNA form, the CDR3 reads TGTGCCAGCAGCCAAGTCGGGGGAATTTACGAGCAGTACTTC.

The J gene is TRBJ2-7, the V gene TRBV2, with D tentatively TRBD2 (5 bases). CDR3 length equals 11 residues. The germline V and J ends were trimmed by 7 bases and 3 bases, with 7 bases remaining between them. CDR1 is SNHLY and CDR2 is FYNNEI in the germline V gene. The CDR3 bases are TGTGCCAGCACCGAGGGCTACGAGCAGTACTTC. Protein: CASTEGYEQYF. Based on the CDR3 plus reference TRBV2 and TRBJ2-7, the full variable domain is EPEVTQTPSHQVTQMGQEVILRCVPISNHLYFYWYRQILGQKVEFLVSFYNNEISEKSEIFDDQFSVERPDGSNFTLKIRSTKLEDSAMYFCASTEGYEQYFGPGTRLTVT.